The T cell receptor beta chain described here comes from a study of OX40 agonist ivuxolimab in advanced cancers. TCRdb's table, derived via immunoSEQ multiplex PCR, lists solely in-frame clones and lacks some. The data show approximately 55,000 clones, with around 87% seen just once and under 20% held by the top ten. CDR1 and CDR2 from the germline V gene are SGHKS and YYEKEE (reference sequence). V lost 4 bases, J lost 3 bases, and 9 bases stayed unmatched. This CDR3 is built from 15 residues. V usage is TRBV5-5 and J usage is TRBJ2-7; TRBD1 aligns across 8 bases. The sequence came from an adult with an advanced solid tumor such as melanoma, head and neck, liver or kidney cancer. This specimen was CD4+ or CD8+ T cells sorted from blood, taken in a trial of the OX40 agonist ivuxolimab. The chain's CDR3 is CASSRLGQGFYEQYF. Here the CDR3 DNA reads TGTGCCAGCAGCCGACTCGGACAGGGATTCTACGAGCAGTACTTC. Complete variable domain (other parts from reference TRBV5-5 and TRBJ2-7): DAGVTQSPTHLIKTRGQQVTLRCSPISGHKSVSWYQQVLGQGPQFIFQYYEKEERGRGNFPDRFSARQFPNYSSELNVNALLLGDSALYLCASSRLGQGFYEQYFGPGTRLTVT.